This TCR beta chain was profiled in a study of blood T cell repertoires in COVID-19. Here immunoSEQ multiplex PCR was the method, and the copy in TCRdb shows in-frame clones only, minus some. The repertoire holds 55,000 to 70,000 clones, with about 87% as singletons. The origin of this receptor is a man aged 65 to 85 with acute or convalescent COVID-19. Sequences were obtained from peripheral blood.

The CDR3 DNA reads TGTGCCAGCAGTGAATACCTAACGGGGGGGCCGGACACCGGGGAGCTGTTTTTT. Translation gives CASSEYLTGGPDTGELFF. The chain joins TRBV25-1 to TRBJ2-2, with TRBD2 identical over 8 bases. The length of the CDR3 is 18 residues. V lost 0 bases, J lost 3 bases, and 9 bases stayed unmatched. Germline V gives CDR1 MGHDK, CDR2 SYGVNS.